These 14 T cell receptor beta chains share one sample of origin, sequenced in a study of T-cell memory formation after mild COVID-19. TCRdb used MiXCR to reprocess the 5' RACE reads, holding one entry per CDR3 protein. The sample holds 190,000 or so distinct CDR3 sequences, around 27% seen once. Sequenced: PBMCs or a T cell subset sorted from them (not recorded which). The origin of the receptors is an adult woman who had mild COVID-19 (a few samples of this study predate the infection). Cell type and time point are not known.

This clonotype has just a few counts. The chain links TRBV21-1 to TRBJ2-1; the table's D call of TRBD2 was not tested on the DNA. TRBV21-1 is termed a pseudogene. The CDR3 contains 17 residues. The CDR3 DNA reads TGTGCCAGCAGCAATCCCCAGCGGGGGGACTCCTACAATGAGCAGTTCTTC. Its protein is CASSNPQRGDSYNEQFF.

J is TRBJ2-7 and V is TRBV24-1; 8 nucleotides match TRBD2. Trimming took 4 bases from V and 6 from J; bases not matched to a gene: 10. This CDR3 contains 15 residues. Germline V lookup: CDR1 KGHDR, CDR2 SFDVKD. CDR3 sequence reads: CATSDPTSVDPEQYF. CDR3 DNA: TGTGCCACCAGTGACCCGACTAGCGTCGATCCCGAGCAGTACTTC.

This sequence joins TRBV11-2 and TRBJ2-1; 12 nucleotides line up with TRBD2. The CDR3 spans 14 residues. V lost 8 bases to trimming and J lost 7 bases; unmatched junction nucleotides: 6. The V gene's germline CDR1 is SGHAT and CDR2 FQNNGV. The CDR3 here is CASSLAGGGNEQFF. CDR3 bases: TGTGCCAGCTCACTAGCGGGGGGTGGAAATGAGCAGTTCTTC.

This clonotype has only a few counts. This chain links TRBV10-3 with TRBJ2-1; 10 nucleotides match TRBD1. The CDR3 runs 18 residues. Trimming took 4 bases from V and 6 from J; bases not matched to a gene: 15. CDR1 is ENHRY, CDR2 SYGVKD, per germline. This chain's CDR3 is CAISANTGQRQGANEQFF. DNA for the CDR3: TGTGCCATCAGTGCGAATACGGGACAACGACAGGGGGCCAATGAGCAGTTCTTC.

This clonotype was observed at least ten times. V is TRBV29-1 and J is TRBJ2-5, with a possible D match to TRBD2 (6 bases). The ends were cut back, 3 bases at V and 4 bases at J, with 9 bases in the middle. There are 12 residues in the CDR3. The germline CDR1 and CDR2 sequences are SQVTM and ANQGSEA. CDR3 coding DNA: TGCAGCGTTGAGGGGGGACGAGAGACCCAGTACTTC. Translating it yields CSVEGGRETQYF.

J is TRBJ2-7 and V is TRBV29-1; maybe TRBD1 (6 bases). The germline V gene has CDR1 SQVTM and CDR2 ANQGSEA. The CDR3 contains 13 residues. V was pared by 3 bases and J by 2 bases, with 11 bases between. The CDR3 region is CSVEGHSPYEQYF. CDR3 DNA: TGCAGCGTTGAGGGACATTCTCCCTACGAGCAGTACTTC.

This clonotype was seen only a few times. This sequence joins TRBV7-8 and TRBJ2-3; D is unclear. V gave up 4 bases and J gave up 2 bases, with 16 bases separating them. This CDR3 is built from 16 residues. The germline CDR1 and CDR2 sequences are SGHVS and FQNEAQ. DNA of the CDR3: TGTGCCAGCAGCTCCCGCGCCCAGAGGTCCACAGATACGCAGTATTTT. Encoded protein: CASSSRAQRSTDTQYF.

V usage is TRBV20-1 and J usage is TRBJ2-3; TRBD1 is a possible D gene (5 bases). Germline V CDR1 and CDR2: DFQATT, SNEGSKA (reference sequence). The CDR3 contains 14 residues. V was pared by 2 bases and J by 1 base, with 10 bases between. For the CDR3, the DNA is TGCAGTGCTAGACCATGGGGCGGCACAGATACGCAGTATTTT. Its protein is CSARPWGGTDTQYF.

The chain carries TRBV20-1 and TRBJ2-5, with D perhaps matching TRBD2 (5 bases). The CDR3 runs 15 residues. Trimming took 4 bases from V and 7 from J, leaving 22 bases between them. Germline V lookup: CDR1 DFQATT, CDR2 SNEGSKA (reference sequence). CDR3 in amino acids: CSAKSGVVSWATQYF. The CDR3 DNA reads TGCAGTGCTAAGTCCGGGGTGGTGAGCTGGGCGACCCAGTACTTC.

CDR3 residues: CASSLTTGATDTQYF. CDR3 nucleotide sequence: TGCGCCAGCAGCTTGACCACAGGGGCCACAGATACGCAGTATTTT. The chain combines TRBV5-1 with TRBJ2-3; 7 nucleotides match TRBD1. V dropped 1 base and J dropped 2; count of bases not matched to a gene: 4. Germline V gene lookup returns CDR1 SGHRS and CDR2 YFSETQ. CDR3 length: 15 residues.

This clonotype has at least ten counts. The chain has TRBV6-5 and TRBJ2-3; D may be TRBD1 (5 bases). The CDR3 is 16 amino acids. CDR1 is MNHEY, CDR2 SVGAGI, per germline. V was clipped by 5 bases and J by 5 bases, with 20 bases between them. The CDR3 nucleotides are TGTGCCAGCAGTCAAACAGGCTTTCCTCGGGTAGATACGCAGTATTTT. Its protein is CASSQTGFPRVDTQYF.

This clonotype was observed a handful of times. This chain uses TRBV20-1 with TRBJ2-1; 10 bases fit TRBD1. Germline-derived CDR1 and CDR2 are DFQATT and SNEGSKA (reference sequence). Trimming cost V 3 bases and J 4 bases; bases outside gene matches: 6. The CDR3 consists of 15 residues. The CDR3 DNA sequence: TGCAGTGCTAGTAATCCGGGACAGGGGTACAATGAGCAGTTCTTC. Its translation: CSASNPGQGYNEQFF.

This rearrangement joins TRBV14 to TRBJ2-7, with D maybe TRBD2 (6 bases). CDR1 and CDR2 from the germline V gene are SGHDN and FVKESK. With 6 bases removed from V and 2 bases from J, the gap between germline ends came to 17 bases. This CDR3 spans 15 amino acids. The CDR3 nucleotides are TGTGCCAGCAGGCAGGGAGGAAAAGGGACCTACGAGCAGTACTTC. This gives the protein CASRQGGKGTYEQYF.

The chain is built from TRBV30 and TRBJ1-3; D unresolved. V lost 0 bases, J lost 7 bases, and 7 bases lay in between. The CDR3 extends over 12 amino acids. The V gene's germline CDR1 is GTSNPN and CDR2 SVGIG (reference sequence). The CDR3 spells CAWSVLTNTIYF. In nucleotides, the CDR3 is TGTGCCTGGAGTGTACTAACCAACACCATATATTTT. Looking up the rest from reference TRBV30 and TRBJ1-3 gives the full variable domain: SQTIHQWPATLVQPVGSPLSLECTVEGTSNPNLYWYRQAAGRGLQLLFYSVGIGQISSEVPQNLSASRPQDRQFILSSKKLLLSDSGFYLCAWSVLTNTIYFGEGSWLTVV.